Listed here are 25 T cell receptor beta chains from one sample, sequenced in a study of cytomegalovirus exposure and HLA in healthy donors. Researchers ran the PCR with 60 Vbeta and 13 Jbeta primers. Assay used: immunoSEQ multiplex PCR; TCRdb lists only in-frame clones, some missing. The top ten clones hold 0.8% to 1% of a sample with some 170,000 clones, around nine tenths of them seen once. Sequencing used PBMCs. The origin of the receptors is a woman aged 30 to 39 in good health and CMV-seronegative.

The chain combines TRBV9 with TRBJ2-2; no definite D call. Trimming took off 3 bases at V and 4 bases at J, with 10 bases between the two ends. There are 14 residues in the CDR3. Per germline, CDR1 SGDLS and CDR2 YYNGEE. In nucleotides, the CDR3 is TGTGCCAGCAGCGCCGGCGGTCTCACCGGGGAGCTGTTTTTT. It codes for CASSAGGLTGELFF.

This clone was recorded only once. This chain links TRBV7-2 with TRBJ1-2; the D gene is possibly TRBD1 (6 bases). Looked up from germline, CDR1 is SGHTA and CDR2 is FQGNSA. The CDR3 spans 15 residues. V was cut by 4 bases and J by 9 bases, with 21 bases left in between. The CDR3 sequence is CASSWEGGPLARYTF. The DNA of the CDR3 is TGTGCCAGCAGCTGGGAGGGGGGGCCCCTAGCACGCTACACCTTC.

Remarks on this clone: Germline and junction disagree at one end, which may indicate a read error. V usage is TRBV7-3 and J usage is TRBJ1-1; no firm D call. From germline, CDR1 is SGHTA and CDR2 FQGTGA. This CDR3 spans 12 amino acids. CDR3 in DNA: TGTGCCGGCAGCTTAGGGAGGGCTGAAGCTTTCTTT. Its protein product is CAGSLGRAEAFF.

The chain links TRBV5-4 to TRBJ2-2; 10 bases are shared with TRBD1. Germline CDR1 and CDR2: SGHNT and YYREEE (reference sequence). The CDR3 spans 16 residues. The junction had 7 bases not matched to a gene; V was cut back by 4 bases and J by 4 bases. The CDR3 nucleotides read TGTGCCAGCAGCCTACCGGGACAGGGGTCCACCGGGGAGCTGTTTTTT. It specifies CASSLPGQGSTGELFF.

The chain uses TRBV7-6 and TRBJ1-4; unclear D gene. Trimming shortened V by 1 base and J by 4 bases, and 10 bases separated the two germline ends. CDR1 is SGHVS and CDR2 is FNYEAQ in the germline V gene. The CDR3 extends over 15 amino acids. The chain's CDR3 is CASSLGSAFNEKLFF. In DNA form, the CDR3 reads TGTGCCAGCAGCTTAGGATCAGCGTTTAATGAAAAACTGTTTTTT.

The rearrangement links TRBV28 to TRBJ2-2; no clear D gene. The CDR3 contains 15 residues. Trimming stripped 3 bases from V and 3 bases from J, with 11 bases between. Germline-derived CDR1 and CDR2 are MDHEN and SYDVKM. The DNA for the CDR3 is TGTGCCAGCAGTTTTGGCTCCAGTTACACCGGGGAGCTGTTTTTT. It is translated as CASSFGSSYTGELFF.

The chain combines TRBV5-4 with TRBJ1-6, with a weak D call TRBD1 (5 bases). This CDR3 is built from 15 residues. Germline CDR1 SGHNT, CDR2 YYREEE (reference sequence). With 4 bases removed from V and 9 bases from J, the gap between germline ends came to 17 bases. CDR3 nucleotides: TGTGCCAGCAGCCCGCGGCAGGGTAGCAGTTCACCCCTCCACTTT. It encodes CASSPRQGSSSPLHF.

Only one count was recorded for this clone. This chain connects TRBV7-8 to TRBJ1-3; D unclear. Trimming removed 1 base at V and 0 bases at J, with 4 bases between. The CDR3 is 14 residues long. Germline V CDR1 and CDR2: SGHVS, FQNEAQ. CDR3 amino acids: CASSLVLSGNTIYF. CDR3 DNA: TGTGCCAGCAGCTTAGTTCTCTCTGGAAACACCATATATTTT.

This sequence joins TRBV7-2 and TRBJ2-2; TRBD1 agrees at 7 bases. V lost 5 bases and J lost 6; bases outside the gene matches: 6. The CDR3 runs 14 residues. From germline, CDR1 is SGHTA and CDR2 FQGNSA. This chain's CDR3 is CASSPTGTAGELFF. The DNA for the CDR3 is TGTGCCAGCAGCCCGACAGGGACCGCCGGGGAGCTGTTTTTT.

To note about this clone: Other DNA sequences from this sample encode an identical CDR3 as well. This chain uses TRBV6-5 with TRBJ1-3, with 8 positions matching TRBD1. The V gene end was trimmed by 4 bases and the J gene end by 0 bases; junction bases not matched to a gene: 2. There are 15 residues in the CDR3. Germline V gene lookup returns CDR1 MNHEY and CDR2 SVGAGI. The CDR3 region has the DNA TGTGCCAGCAGTTTGACAGGGGACTCTGGAAACACCATATATTTT. This codes for CASSLTGDSGNTIYF.

This rearrangement joins TRBV7-8 to TRBJ2-2, with 9 bases identical to TRBD1. This CDR3 has 17 amino acids. The V gene end was trimmed by 4 bases and the J gene end by 4 bases; junction bases not matched to a gene: 10. Germline V gene data show CDR1 as SGHVS and CDR2 as FQNEAQ. CDR3 nucleotide sequence: TGTGCCAGCAGCTGGGATTCCGGGACAGGGACCACCGGGGAGCTGTTTTTT. Translation: CASSWDSGTGTTGELFF.

This clone was counted a single time. V usage is TRBV30 and J usage is TRBJ2-5; maybe TRBD2 (5 bases). The V end was cut by 2 bases, the J end by 6 bases, with 13 bases between. Per the germline V gene, CDR1 is GTSNPN and CDR2 is SVGIG (reference sequence). This CDR3 is 13 amino acids long. CDR3 DNA: TGTGCCTGGAGTACGCCGGGGTGGAAGACCCAGTACTTC. This translates into CAWSTPGWKTQYF.

The rearrangement uses TRBV5-8 and TRBJ1-4; D call uncertain. The CDR3 runs to 11 residues. Trimming cost V 5 bases and J 8 bases, with 7 bases left between them. The V gene's germline CDR1 is SGHTS and CDR2 YDEGEE. CDR3 region: CASSGEEKLFF. CDR3 bases: TGTGCCAGCAGTGGAGAGGAAAAACTGTTTTTT. Together with reference TRBV5-8 and TRBJ1-4, the CDR3 gives the full variable domain: EAGVTQSPTHLIKTRGQQATLRCSPISGHTSVYWYQQALGLGLQFLLWYDEGEERNRGNFPPRFSGRQFPNYSSELNVNALELEDSALYLCASSGEEKLFFGSGTQLSVL.

In DNA, the CDR3 is TGTGCCAGCAGCCCCTCGGCGGCGGGGGGCACAGATACGCAGTATTTT. Its translation is CASSPSAAGGTDTQYF. The chain recombines TRBV11-2 with TRBJ2-3; 7 bases match TRBD2. V lost 5 bases and J lost 1; bases outside the gene matches: 9. This CDR3 is 16 amino acids long. The germline gives CDR1 SGHAT, CDR2 FQNNGV.

The V call is TRBV28, the J call TRBJ1-5; D gene unclear. This CDR3 region has 13 residues. The germline V gene encodes CDR1 MDHEN and CDR2 SYDVKM. The V end lost 3 bases, the J end lost 4 bases, and 7 bases lay between the germline ends. This CDR3 reads CASSFTPNQPQHF. The DNA of the CDR3 is TGTGCCAGCAGTTTTACTCCGAATCAGCCCCAGCATTTT.

The table lists this clone with a count of one. The rearrangement uses TRBV19 and TRBJ1-2, with a weak D call TRBD1 (5 bases). Germline assignment: CDR1 LNHDA and CDR2 SQIVND (reference sequence). This CDR3 has 15 residues. V was clipped by 6 bases and J by 4 bases, with 18 bases between them. Here the CDR3 reads CASRPQASFGYGYTF. The CDR3 bases are TGTGCCAGTAGGCCACAGGCTTCGTTTGGCTATGGCTACACCTTC.

The chain employs TRBV5-4 and TRBJ1-4; tentatively, D is TRBD1 (5 bases). Germline lookup yields CDR1 SGHNT and CDR2 YYREEE (reference sequence). The V end lost 2 bases, the J end lost 8 bases, and 19 bases lay between the germline ends. The CDR3 runs to 16 residues. The CDR3 here is CASSFGRASPQEKLFF. The CDR3 nucleotides read TGTGCCAGCAGCTTCGGCAGGGCCTCCCCCCAAGAAAAACTGTTTTTT.

This clone came up a few times. The V and J genes are TRBV5-6 and TRBJ2-1; D remains unclear. The germline V gene has CDR1 SGHDT and CDR2 YYEEEE. V shed 5 bases and J shed 0 bases, with 12 bases lying between them. The CDR3 has 15 residues. This CDR3 reads CASRTARSSYNEQFF. CDR3 nucleotides: TGTGCCAGCAGGACTGCCAGAAGCTCCTACAATGAGCAGTTCTTC.

This clone was observed a few times. V and J are TRBV4-1 and TRBJ1-1, with D perhaps matching TRBD1 (6 bases). The CDR3 contains 13 residues. Trimming removed 0 bases at V and 12 bases at J, with 14 bases between. Per germline, CDR1 MGHRA and CDR2 YSYEKL. The CDR3 protein is CASSQEFRGATFF. The CDR3 DNA reads as TGCGCCAGCAGCCAAGAGTTCAGGGGCGCGACTTTCTTT.

The genes are TRBV7-8 and TRBJ1-1; the match to TRBD1 covers 8 bases. Germline V gene data show CDR1 as SGHVS and CDR2 as FQNEAQ. The CDR3 totals 16 residues. The ends lost 0 bases at V and 4 bases at J; junction bases unmatched: 7. This CDR3 is CASSLASGGAGTEAFF. The CDR3 region has the DNA TGTGCCAGCAGCTTAGCCTCAGGGGGCGCCGGCACTGAAGCTTTCTTT.

This clone appeared once. This chain joins TRBV9 and TRBJ2-7; D perhaps matches TRBD2 (5 bases). This CDR3 is built from 16 residues. Germline CDR1 and CDR2: SGDLS and YYNGEE. V lost 0 bases and J lost 2, with 15 bases in between. The CDR3 loop is CASSVGMSGYAYEQYF. The DNA of the CDR3 is TGTGCCAGCAGCGTAGGGATGAGCGGCTACGCCTACGAGCAGTACTTC.

CDR3 region: CASRQTGGGSDTQYF. The CDR3, as DNA: TGCGCCAGCAGACAAACAGGGGGCGGTTCAGATACGCAGTATTTT. The genes are TRBV10-2 and TRBJ2-3; 9 bases fit TRBD1. The CDR3 sequence is 15 residues long. Germline V gene data show CDR1 as WSHSY and CDR2 as SAAADI. The ends lost 6 bases at V and 4 bases at J; junction bases unmatched: 8.

This chain joins TRBV11-2 and TRBJ2-5, with a possible D match to TRBD1 (6 bases). With 1 base removed from V and 3 bases from J, the gap between germline ends came to 15 bases. Germline values: CDR1 SGHAT, CDR2 FQNNGV. The length of the CDR3 is 16 residues. For the CDR3, the DNA is TGTGCCAGCAGCTTAGTTCCAGGGGCCCTAAAAGAGACCCAGTACTTC. Translation: CASSLVPGALKETQYF.

This rearrangement joins TRBV5-4 to TRBJ2-1; 8 bases line up with TRBD1. This CDR3 has 16 residues. CDR1 is SGHNT and CDR2 is YYREEE in the germline V gene (reference sequence). V gave up 0 bases and J gave up 0 bases; unmatched junction bases: 2. Here the CDR3 DNA reads TGTGCCAGCAGCTTGGGGGGACAGGACTCCTACAATGAGCAGTTCTTC. Translation gives CASSLGGQDSYNEQFF.

The V and J genes are TRBV18 and TRBJ1-2, with TRBD1 as a possible D gene (6 bases). The CDR3 runs 16 residues. CDR1 is KGHSH, CDR2 LQKENI, per germline. Trimming took 4 bases from V and 5 from J, leaving 20 bases between them. CDR3 bases: TGTGCCAGCTCACTTCCGAACCTTGGACAGCAATATGGCTACACCTTC. This encodes CASSLPNLGQQYGYTF.